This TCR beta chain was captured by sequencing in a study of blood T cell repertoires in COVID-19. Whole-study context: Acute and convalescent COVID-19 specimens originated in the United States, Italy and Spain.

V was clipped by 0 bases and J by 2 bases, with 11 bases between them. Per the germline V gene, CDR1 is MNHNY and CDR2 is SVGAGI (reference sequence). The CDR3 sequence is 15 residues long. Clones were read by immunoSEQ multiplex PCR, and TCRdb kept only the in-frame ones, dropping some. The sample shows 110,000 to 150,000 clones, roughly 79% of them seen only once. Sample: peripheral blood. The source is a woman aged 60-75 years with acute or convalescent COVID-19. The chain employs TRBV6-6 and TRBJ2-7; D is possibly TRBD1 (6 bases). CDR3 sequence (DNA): TGTGCCAGCAGTTACTCCGGACAGAAAACCTACGAGCAGTACTTC. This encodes CASSYSGQKTYEQYF.